These 18 T cell receptor beta chains were sequenced from one sample in a study of T cells in Graves' hyperthyroidism and ophthalmopathy. RNA transcripts served as the template for amplifying TCR beta CDR3 regions. The study used the HTBI primer set for a first-round RT-PCR of the TCR CDR3. TCRdb reprocessed the multiplex PCR reads via MiXCR and lists one record per CDR3 protein. The sample holds a few hundred thousand distinct CDR3 sequences, about 15% seen once. The sample was blood. The origin of the receptors is a woman aged 25 to 45 with Graves' hyperthyroidism.

This clonotype was recorded many times. V and J are TRBV20-1 and TRBJ2-7; 7 bases line up with TRBD1. Germline V CDR1 and CDR2: DFQATT, SNEGSKA (reference sequence). V trimming: 0 bases; J trimming: 3 bases; junction bases outside the gene matches: 5. The CDR3 length is 14 residues. CDR3 sequence reads: CSARETDRNYEQYF. DNA for the CDR3: TGCAGTGCTAGAGAGACGGACAGGAACTACGAGCAGTACTTC.

Many counts were recorded for this clonotype. The V call is TRBV11-1, the J call TRBJ2-3, with 7 bases lining up with TRBD2. Losses at the gene ends were 3 bases for V and 4 bases for J; bases not matched to a gene: 7. The CDR3 is 15 amino acids. The germline V gene has CDR1 SGHAT and CDR2 FQDESV (reference sequence). The CDR3 loop reads CASSLSGAKSDTQYF. The CDR3 coding sequence is TGTGCCAGCAGCTTGAGCGGGGCCAAATCAGATACGCAGTATTTT.

The chain employs TRBV4-1 and TRBJ1-1; D call uncertain. The CDR3 is 16 residues long. Germline assignment: CDR1 MGHRA and CDR2 YSYEKL. The V and J ends lost 1 base and 5 bases respectively, with 17 bases between them. The DNA for the CDR3 is TGCGCCAGCAGCCAAGCCGGGCCAAAGGGCGGAACTGAAGCTTTCTTT. Translation gives CASSQAGPKGGTEAFF.

This clonotype was picked up many times. The chain links TRBV2 to TRBJ2-7; 11 bases are a match to TRBD1. Germline-derived CDR1 and CDR2 are SNHLY and FYNNEI. Trimming cost V 7 bases and J 2 bases; bases outside gene matches: 7. CDR3 length: 15 amino acids. CDR3 loop: CASTLEGQGAYEQYF. The CDR3 DNA follows: TGTGCCAGCACTCTGGAGGGACAGGGGGCCTACGAGCAGTACTTC.

The rearrangement uses TRBV29-1 and TRBJ2-2, with a weak D call TRBD1 (6 bases). Germline CDR1 reads SQVTM; CDR2 reads ANQGSEA. V was cut by 7 bases and J by 6 bases, with 12 bases left in between. There are 12 residues in the CDR3. Written as DNA, the CDR3 is TGCAGCGCTAGGCCAGGGGCCGGGGAGCTGTTTTTT. Amino acid sequence: CSARPGAGELFF.

This clonotype was detected many times. This chain joins TRBV29-1 and TRBJ1-1, with D tentatively TRBD1 (5 bases). The CDR3 totals 12 residues. Germline CDR1 is SQVTM and CDR2 is ANQGSEA. Trimming removed 1 base from V and 6 bases from J, with 9 bases in between. CDR3 DNA sequence: TGCAGCGTTGAAGTTCAGGGACCTGAAGCTTTCTTT. Protein product: CSVEVQGPEAFF.

This clonotype was detected ten times or more. The rearrangement uses TRBV7-9 and TRBJ2-1; 7 positions match TRBD2. Germline values: CDR1 SEHNR, CDR2 FQNEAQ (reference sequence). V lost 0 bases to trimming and J lost 5 bases; unmatched junction nucleotides: 16. The CDR3 extends over 19 amino acids. CDR3 nucleotide sequence: TGTGCCAGCAGCTTAGCAGTTGTTTCCCTAGCGGACCCCGACAATGAGCAGTTCTTC. Its protein is CASSLAVVSLADPDNEQFF.

The J gene is TRBJ1-1, the V gene TRBV6-2 or TRBV6-3; D not certain. The CDR3 is 13 residues long. Trimming removed 8 bases at V and 5 bases at J, with 15 bases between. Germline V gene sequence: CDR1 MNHEY, CDR2 SVGEGT. DNA for the CDR3: TGTGCCAGCGCCCTGGGTCGGTCAACTGAAGCTTTCTTT. Translated, it gives CASALGRSTEAFF.

This clonotype was counted ten times or more. The rearrangement joins TRBV4-1 to TRBJ2-3, with 7 nucleotides matching TRBD1. With V trimmed by 3 bases and J by 0 bases, 9 bases remained unmatched. CDR1 and CDR2 from the germline V gene are MGHRA and YSYEKL. The CDR3 extends over 17 amino acids. The CDR3 DNA follows: TGCGCCAGCAGCCAGGTTGGGACAGCGCCTAGCACAGATACGCAGTATTTT. Its translation: CASSQVGTAPSTDTQYF.

This clonotype was observed many times. CDR3 region: CASSPRTGYGNQPQHF. The DNA of the CDR3 is TGTGCCAGCAGTCCAAGGACAGGGTACGGCAATCAGCCCCAGCATTTT. This rearrangement joins TRBV28 to TRBJ1-5; TRBD1 matches 8 bases. J was trimmed by 2 bases and V by 5 bases; bases with no gene match: 8. From germline, CDR1 is MDHEN and CDR2 SYDVKM. CDR3 length: 16 residues.

This clonotype has at least ten counts. This chain joins TRBV24-1 and TRBJ2-1; 7 nucleotides line up with TRBD2. The CDR3 spans 13 residues. The V segment lost 8 bases and the J segment 6 bases; nucleotides outside the gene matches: 6. Germline loops: CDR1 KGHDR, CDR2 SFDVKD. The CDR3 nucleotides read TGTGCCACCATGCATTCGGGAGGCAATGAGCAGTTCTTC. The encoded protein is CATMHSGGNEQFF.

This clonotype has ten or more counts. The V call is TRBV30, the J call TRBJ1-6, with TRBD1 matching over 8 bases. Germline values: CDR1 GTSNPN, CDR2 SVGIG (reference sequence). V lost 5 bases to trimming and J lost 9 bases; unmatched junction nucleotides: 9. This CDR3 contains 14 residues. CDR3 protein: CAWESGQGGSPLHF. CDR3 DNA sequence: TGTGCCTGGGAGTCAGGACAGGGAGGTTCACCCCTCCACTTT.

The rearrangement uses TRBV25-1 and TRBJ2-5; perhaps D is TRBD1 or TRBD2 (6 bases each). The CDR3 loop spans 15 amino acids. V lost 7 bases to trimming and J lost 4 bases, with 19 bases between them. Germline V gene lookup returns CDR1 MGHDK and CDR2 SYGVNS. DNA of the CDR3: TGTGCCAGCACGGCCCTAAGGGGGGTTCGAGAGACCCAGTACTTC. Amino acid sequence: CASTALRGVRETQYF.

This clonotype has at least ten counts. The chain couples TRBV28 to TRBJ2-7; 13 bases line up with TRBD2. J gave up 2 bases and V 1 base, and 2 bases lay outside the gene matches. CDR1 and CDR2 from the germline V gene are MDHEN and SYDVKM. The CDR3 has 16 amino acids. The CDR3 DNA is TGTGCCAGCAGTTTATCCGGGACTAGCGGGACCTACGAGCAGTACTTC. As protein: CASSLSGTSGTYEQYF.

The chain links TRBV7-9 to TRBJ2-7; D is uncertain. V lost 5 bases, J lost 5 bases, and 7 bases lay in between. Germline assignment: CDR1 SEHNR and CDR2 FQNEAQ (reference sequence). This CDR3 contains 11 residues. CDR3 in DNA: TGTGCCAGCAGCACCCACAACGAGCAGTACTTC. Encoded protein: CASSTHNEQYF.

The V and J genes are TRBV27 and TRBJ2-2, with TRBD2 matching over 10 bases. The germline V gene has CDR1 MNHEY and CDR2 SMNVEV (reference sequence). V dropped 4 bases and J dropped 4; count of bases not matched to a gene: 6. The CDR3 length is 16 residues. In nucleotides, the CDR3 is TGTGCCAGCAGTTGGGGGACTAGCGTTTCCACCGGGGAGCTGTTTTTT. Translation gives CASSWGTSVSTGELFF.

This clonotype has at least ten counts. This chain uses TRBV20-1 with TRBJ2-7; 7 bases agree with TRBD1. The length of the CDR3 is 14 residues. V lost 3 bases and J lost 7; bases outside the gene matches: 12. Germline CDR1 DFQATT, CDR2 SNEGSKA (reference sequence). The CDR3 nucleotides are TGCAGTGCTAGGGGACAGAACTGGTTGGTGGAGCAGTACTTC. Its protein is CSARGQNWLVEQYF.

The chain is built from TRBV18 and TRBJ1-5; 8 bases are a match to TRBD1. The CDR3 runs 15 residues. Germline V gene sequence: CDR1 KGHSH, CDR2 LQKENI. Trimming took 2 bases from V and 6 from J; bases not matched to a gene: 6. The CDR3 is CASSPFRGLSQPQHF. CDR3 DNA sequence: TGTGCCAGCTCACCATTCAGGGGGCTCAGTCAGCCCCAGCATTTT.